This T cell receptor (beta chain) came from a study of shared clonotypes between healthy human individuals. Study context: Per donor, CD8 memory used one plate, CD8 naive used two, CD4 memory used three and CD4 naive used three. Findings and limits, study-wide: Around 4.9% of naive CD4 clonotypes were shared across a few donors. Clonotype sharing among the donors was expected to vary with sequencing depth.

J was trimmed by 2 bases and V by 0 bases; bases with no gene match: 11. Germline CDR1 is LNHNV and CDR2 is YYDKDF (reference sequence). This CDR3 comprises 18 residues. Worth noting for this clone: The antigen is not known.

Study donors comprised healthy, HIV-negative adults devoid of recent acute infection or vaccination. Generated by immunoSEQ multiplex PCR, the TCRdb table keeps only in-frame clones and is missing some. This table has 2 million to 3 million clones, roughly 93% appearing once. The chain couples TRBV15 to TRBJ2-7, with 9 nucleotides matching TRBD2. This sequence was found in a man aged 18 to 30 in good health. Some clones in this sample may be carry-over from other donors' samples. The sample comprised naive CD4+ T cells from PBMCs. The subset: CD45RA+ positively selected. In DNA form, the CDR3 reads TGTGCCACCAGCAGAGATCTGGCTAGCGGGACTCTAACCTACGAGCAGTACTTC. Encoded protein: CATSRDLASGTLTYEQYF.